The entry below describes one T cell receptor beta chain. Here immunoSEQ multiplex PCR was the method, and the copy in TCRdb shows in-frame clones only, minus some. This table holds 250,000 to 300,000 clones, over 85% found once. These data belong to a study of blood T cell repertoires in COVID-19. Study overall: Researchers got acute and convalescent COVID-19 samples from the United States, Italy and Spain.

Trimming left V 3 bases short and J 0 bases short, with 12 bases between. The CDR3 loop spans 15 amino acids. Per the germline V gene, CDR1 is GTSNPN and CDR2 is SVGIG (reference sequence). The TCR sequence derives from a woman aged 55-75 years who had recovered from COVID-19. Sequenced: PBMCs or T cells enriched from blood (not recorded which). The chain uses TRBV30 and TRBJ1-5, with D unclear. In DNA form, the CDR3 reads TGTGCCTGGAGCGTGGCGGGGTATAGCAATCAGCCCCAGCATTTT. It is translated as CAWSVAGYSNQPQHF.